The rows below give T cell receptor beta chains drawn from one sample of a study of T cells in Graves' hyperthyroidism and ophthalmopathy. MiXCR was run by TCRdb on the multiplex PCR reads, yielding one entry per CDR3 protein. Here the sample spans more than 500,000 distinct CDR3 sequences, 40% to 55% being singletons. The sequencing input was peripheral blood or thyroid tissue (not recorded which). The receptors were sampled from an adult woman with Graves' disease, either hyperthyroidism or ophthalmopathy (not recorded which). CDR3s include the opening cysteine and the closing phenylalanine or tryptophan. D genes are given only for firm matches. Clone sizes are given selectively: once, few, many, or a class where the clone is expanded.

clone_size,j_call,d_call,v_call,cdr3_nt,cdr3_aa
few,TRBJ1-1,.,TRBV29-1,TGCAGCTTAGGACGCAGGGGGAACACTGAAGCTTTCTTT,CSLGRRGNTEAFF
many,TRBJ2-7,TRBD2,TRBV7-9,TGTGCCAGCAGCCCCGGGACTAGCGGCCCCCGTGAGCAGTACTTC,CASSPGTSGPREQYF
.,TRBJ1-5,TRBD1,TRBV12-3/TRBV12-4,TGTGCCAGCAGTTTCAGGGGGGGAGAGACCCAGCATTTT,CASSFRGGETQHF
many,TRBJ2-5,.,TRBV15,TGTGCCACCAGCAGAAGCTTGAGTCGCAGGGCAACTGTGGAGACCCAGTACTTC,CATSRSLSRRATVETQYF
.,TRBJ1-2,.,TRBV12-3/TRBV12-4,TGTGCCAGCAGTTCCGCCCGAGGCTATGGCTACACCTTC,CASSSARGYGYTF
.,TRBJ1-2,TRBD1,TRBV20-1,TGCAGTGCTAGTCAAAACACTGACAGGGACTATGGCTACACCTTC,CSASQNTDRDYGYTF
.,TRBJ2-2,TRBD2,TRBV12-3/TRBV12-4,TGTGCCAGCATCCGTCTGGCGGGAGACCCCACCGGGGAGCTGTTTTTT,CASIRLAGDPTGELFF
.,TRBJ1-2,.,TRBV10-3,TGTGCCATCAGTGCCCGCGGACAGCAGTCTAACTATGGCTACACCTTC,CAISARGQQSNYGYTF
.,TRBJ1-4,.,TRBV2,TGTGCCAGCAGTGAATCCCCAGGGAAGGTTGAAAAACTGTTTTTT,CASSESPGKVEKLFF
.,TRBJ2-7,.,TRBV24-1,TGTGCCACCAGTGATTTGTCCCGGGACACCGGGGAGCAGTACTTC,CATSDLSRDTGEQYF